This passage covers 30 T cell receptor beta chains from one sample sequenced in a study of cytomegalovirus exposure and HLA in healthy donors. The PCR was carried out with 60 Vbeta primers and 13 Jbeta primers. TCRdb's copy holds only in-frame clones and misses some; the assay was immunoSEQ multiplex PCR. The table shows about 100,000 clones, with around four fifths occurring only once. Sequencing was performed on PBMCs. All receptors derive from a woman aged 55-70 years in good health and CMV-seronegative.

The chain employs TRBV2 and TRBJ1-3, with 8 bases lining up with TRBD1. The germline CDR1 and CDR2 sequences are SNHLY and FYNNEI. This CDR3 is built from 15 residues. The trim removed 5 bases at V and 1 base at J, leaving 4 bases unmatched. CDR3 in amino acids: CASSRQGLSGNTIYF. The CDR3 DNA is TGTGCCAGCAGTCGACAGGGGCTGTCTGGAAACACCATATATTTT. Using reference TRBV2 and TRBJ1-3 for the parts outside the CDR3, the full variable domain is EPEVTQTPSHQVTQMGQEVILRCVPISNHLYFYWYRQILGQKVEFLVSFYNNEISEKSEIFDDQFSVERPDGSNFTLKIRSTKLEDSAMYFCASSRQGLSGNTIYFGEGSWLTVV.

This chain joins TRBV7-9 and TRBJ2-3; 7 bases are shared with TRBD2. This CDR3 is built from 15 residues. Trimming at V came to 2 bases and at J to 3 bases, leaving 5 bases not matched to a gene. Per the germline V gene, CDR1 is SEHNR and CDR2 is FQNEAQ (reference sequence). CDR3 DNA sequence: TGTGCCAGCAGCTTACTACGGGGGGAGACAGATACGCAGTATTTT. Translating it yields CASSLLRGETDTQYF.

The chain employs TRBV28 and TRBJ1-3, with TRBD1 matching over 9 bases. Germline-derived CDR1 and CDR2 are MDHEN and SYDVKM. There are 15 residues in the CDR3. V was clipped by 6 bases and J by 2 bases; unmatched bases: 5. This CDR3 reads CASRRTGGPGNTIYF. The CDR3 DNA reads TGTGCCAGCAGGCGAACAGGGGGCCCTGGAAACACCATATATTTT.

J is TRBJ1-4 and V is TRBV15; perhaps TRBD1 as D (5 bases). The CDR3 sequence is 15 residues long. V lost 0 bases to trimming and J lost 4 bases, with 9 bases between them. Germline V gives CDR1 LNHNV, CDR2 YYDKDF (reference sequence). This CDR3 is CATSRDRVGNEKLFF. CDR3 bases: TGTGCCACCAGCAGAGACAGGGTGGGTAATGAAAAACTGTTTTTT.

This clone was seen only once. The chain has TRBV5-6 and TRBJ1-4; a possible D gene is TRBD1 (6 bases). Germline V gene sequence: CDR1 SGHDT, CDR2 YYEEEE. CDR3 length: 16 amino acids. V was clipped by 4 bases and J by 7 bases, with 20 bases between them. The CDR3 nucleotides are TGTGCCAGCAGCGGGGGGGGCAGACCCCAAGGTGAAAAACTGTTTTTT. This encodes CASSGGGRPQGEKLFF.

The chain recombines TRBV11-2 with TRBJ1-2; D gene unclear. CDR1 is SGHAT and CDR2 is FQNNGV in the germline V gene. V was cut by 1 base and J by 4 bases, with 13 bases left in between. This CDR3 has 15 residues. CDR3 nucleotides: TGTGCCAGCAGCTTAGGGACTGGGTTAGCCTATGGCTACACCTTC. This codes for CASSLGTGLAYGYTF.

This rearrangement joins TRBV2 to TRBJ1-1, with D hard to call. The CDR3 length is 14 residues. The germline V and J ends were trimmed by 7 bases and 5 bases, with 17 bases remaining between them. The germline V gene encodes CDR1 SNHLY and CDR2 FYNNEI. CDR3 sequence (DNA): TGTGCCAGCATAACGTCTATCGGGGTTACTGAAGCTTTCTTT. Amino acids: CASITSIGVTEAFF.

V usage is TRBV5-4 and J usage is TRBJ2-2; D is unresolved. The CDR3 contains 12 residues. V lost 4 bases and J 7 bases, leaving 8 bases between the germline ends. Germline CDR1 SGHNT, CDR2 YYREEE (reference sequence). For the CDR3, the DNA is TGTGCCAGCAGCGGGCCTGGCGGGGAGCTGTTTTTT. This codes for CASSGPGGELFF.

The rearrangement joins TRBV7-7 to TRBJ2-5; TRBD1 agrees at 10 bases. This CDR3 spans 14 amino acids. V was pared by 5 bases and J by 5 bases, with 5 bases of the junction left unmatched. Germline values: CDR1 SSHAT, CDR2 FNYEAQ (reference sequence). As DNA, the CDR3 is TGTGCCAGCAGCGCGACAGGGGGCAGGGAGACCCAGTACTTC. This translates into CASSATGGRETQYF.

The rearrangement joins TRBV7-9 to TRBJ1-5; 9 bases are a match to TRBD1. This CDR3 spans 18 amino acids. CDR1 is SEHNR, CDR2 FQNEAQ, per germline (reference sequence). Losses at the gene ends were 4 bases for V and 0 bases for J; bases not matched to a gene: 10. The CDR3 DNA sequence: TGTGCCAGCAGCTCCGGGACAGGGAGGGGGCTTAGCAATCAGCCCCAGCATTTT. As protein: CASSSGTGRGLSNQPQHF.

This rearrangement joins TRBV19 to TRBJ1-5; D uncertain. The CDR3 consists of 13 residues. From germline, CDR1 is LNHDA and CDR2 SQIVND (reference sequence). Trimming shortened V by 3 bases and J by 5 bases, and 8 bases separated the two germline ends. CDR3 protein: CASSISDHQPQHF. CDR3 nucleotides: TGTGCCAGTAGTATTTCAGATCATCAGCCCCAGCATTTT.

This chain uses TRBV7-2 with TRBJ2-7; 7 bases agree with TRBD1. CDR3 length equals 13 residues. Germline trimming cut 5 bases from V and 5 bases from J; bases unmatched to any gene: 6. Germline CDR1 reads SGHTA; CDR2 reads FQGNSA. In nucleotides, the CDR3 is TGTGCCAGCAGCCCGACAGGGCGGAACGAGCAGTACTTC. Protein sequence: CASSPTGRNEQYF.

The chain employs TRBV6-5 and TRBJ1-5, with D tentatively TRBD1 (6 bases). Deletions cut 7 bases from V and 7 bases from J, with 20 bases between. Germline loops: CDR1 MNHEY, CDR2 SVGAGI. The CDR3 is 15 amino acids. The CDR3 loop reads CASKLAGGVGQPQHF. In nucleotides, the CDR3 is TGTGCCAGCAAACTCGCGGGGGGCGTAGGGCAGCCCCAGCATTTT.

The chain links TRBV2 to TRBJ1-2; 12 bases are a match to TRBD1. Looked up from germline, CDR1 is SNHLY and CDR2 is FYNNEI. This CDR3 has 16 residues. V shed 6 bases, J shed 8 bases, and the junction held 13 bases outside the gene matches. The CDR3 DNA is TGTGCCAGCAGAGGCCGGGACAGGGGGCGATCCAGGGGCTACACCTTC. Translating gives CASRGRDRGRSRGYTF.

This clone occurred a few times. The chain uses TRBV7-9 and TRBJ2-1, with 11 bases that match TRBD2. V lost 0 bases and J lost 13; bases outside the gene matches: 17. Germline CDR1 and CDR2: SEHNR and FQNEAQ (reference sequence). The CDR3 loop spans 18 amino acids. In DNA, the CDR3 is TGTGCCAGCAGCTTAGCGCGGTTCGGGACTAGCGGCCCAATAGAACAGTTCTTC. It yields the protein CASSLARFGTSGPIEQFF. Using reference TRBV7-9 and TRBJ2-1 for the parts outside the CDR3, the full variable domain is DTGVSQNPRHKITKRGQNVTFRCDPISEHNRLYWYRQTLGQGPEFLTYFQNEAQLEKSRLLSDRFSAERPKGSFSTLEIQRTEQGDSAMYLCASSLARFGTSGPIEQFFGPGTRLTVL.

The gene calls are TRBV4-3 and TRBJ1-1, with TRBD1 matching 7 bases. V shed 0 bases, J shed 3 bases, and the junction held 4 bases outside the gene matches. The CDR3 is 15 residues long. From germline, CDR1 is LGHNA and CDR2 YSLEER. CDR3 sequence: CASSQEMDRYTEAFF. In DNA, the CDR3 is TGCGCCAGCAGCCAAGAGATGGACAGGTACACTGAAGCTTTCTTT.

The V call is TRBV7-9, the J call TRBJ2-1, with 14 bases matching TRBD2. The CDR3 totals 15 residues. J gave up 8 bases and V 5 bases, and 5 bases lay outside the gene matches. The germline CDR1 and CDR2 sequences are SEHNR and FQNEAQ (reference sequence). For the CDR3, the DNA is TGTGCCAGCAGCCCGGGGACTAGCGGGAGCGATGAGCAGTTCTTC. Translated: CASSPGTSGSDEQFF.

The chain carries TRBV5-1 and TRBJ2-7; D perhaps matches TRBD2 (6 bases). With 0 bases removed from V and 0 bases from J, the gap between germline ends came to 7 bases. Germline V gene sequence: CDR1 SGHRS, CDR2 YFSETQ. The CDR3 is 14 amino acids. The CDR3 region is CASSLVGGSYEQYF. The CDR3 DNA reads as TGCGCCAGCAGCTTGGTGGGGGGCTCCTACGAGCAGTACTTC.

The rearrangement joins TRBV2 to TRBJ2-5; a possible D gene is TRBD1 (6 bases). The end of the DNA is better explained by TRBJ2-7, so the J call may be wrong. CDR3 size: 12 residues. Looked up from germline, CDR1 is SNHLY and CDR2 is FYNNEI. The CDR3 loop is CASTGAKYEQYF. Here the CDR3 DNA reads TGTGCCAGCACAGGGGCGAAGTACGAGCAGTACTTC.

The chain uses TRBV5-1 and TRBJ2-2; 7 positions agree with TRBD2. CDR3 length equals 17 residues. CDR1 is SGHRS and CDR2 is YFSETQ in the germline V gene. The J segment lost 5 bases and the V segment lost 1 base, leaving 11 bases of the junction unmatched. CDR3 loop: CASSLYELGSGTGELFF. The CDR3 bases are TGCGCCAGCAGCTTGTACGAGTTGGGTAGCGGGACCGGGGAGCTGTTTTTT.

The gene calls are TRBV30 and TRBJ2-5; maybe TRBD2 (6 bases). This CDR3 has 14 residues. Trimming stripped 3 bases from V and 1 base from J, with 12 bases between. CDR1 and CDR2 (germline): GTSNPN, SVGIG (reference sequence). CDR3 loop: CAWRPVGSQETQYF. In DNA form, the CDR3 reads TGTGCCTGGAGGCCCGTCGGGAGCCAAGAGACCCAGTACTTC.

This chain links TRBV7-2 with TRBJ2-2, with 7 bases that match TRBD2. V gave up 5 bases and J gave up 7 bases; unmatched junction bases: 10. The V gene's germline CDR1 is SGHTA and CDR2 FQGNSA. The CDR3 consists of 15 residues. This chain's CDR3 is CASSLTGTTNGELFF. The CDR3 DNA is TGTGCCAGCAGCCTCACCGGGACTACCAACGGGGAGCTGTTTTTT.

As regards this clone: Other DNA sequences in this specimen translate into the identical CDR3. This chain connects TRBV4-1 to TRBJ2-7; TRBD2 matches at 14 bases. The CDR3 runs to 15 residues. Germline values: CDR1 MGHRA, CDR2 YSYEKL. The V gene end was trimmed by 4 bases and the J gene end by 3 bases; junction bases not matched to a gene: 2. DNA for the CDR3: TGCGCCAGCAGCCCAGGACTAGCGGGAGGCTACGAGCAGTACTTC. This codes for CASSPGLAGGYEQYF.

Comments on this clone: Germline and junction disagree at one end, which may indicate a read error. CDR3 in amino acids: CASSLAGPKYEQYF. Written as DNA, the CDR3 is TGTGCCAGCAGCCTAGCGGGGCCAAAATACGAGCAGTACTTC. This chain uses TRBV7-2 with TRBJ2-7; 9 bases agree with TRBD2. CDR1 is SGHTA and CDR2 is FQGNSA in the germline V gene. This CDR3 comprises 14 residues.

The chain carries TRBV30 and TRBJ1-2, with TRBD1 matching over 9 bases. The CDR3 is 15 residues long. Germline CDR1 GTSNPN, CDR2 SVGIG (reference sequence). J lost 4 bases, V lost 4 bases, and 10 bases had no gene match. The CDR3 loop reads CAWKPRDREAYGYTF. Written as DNA, the CDR3 is TGTGCCTGGAAACCCCGGGACAGGGAGGCCTATGGCTACACCTTC.

The chain couples TRBV19 to TRBJ1-5, with 8 bases that match TRBD1. Losses at the gene ends were 9 bases for V and 9 bases for J; bases not matched to a gene: 16. This CDR3 spans 15 amino acids. In germline, CDR1 is LNHDA, CDR2 SQIVND (reference sequence). The DNA for the CDR3 is TGTGCCAGCAGCGAGGACAGGGACCAATGGGGGCCCCAGCATTTT. The encoded protein is CASSEDRDQWGPQHF.

This chain links TRBV6-5 with TRBJ1-1; 8 bases are a match to TRBD1. The V segment lost 5 bases and the J segment 6 bases; nucleotides outside the gene matches: 8. This CDR3 comprises 14 residues. Germline CDR1 MNHEY, CDR2 SVGAGI. In nucleotides, the CDR3 is TGTGCCAGCAGTGCTCCAGGGGGCGCGGCTGAAGCTTTCTTT. Its protein is CASSAPGGAAEAFF.

This clone was seen a few times. The chain combines TRBV6-5 with TRBJ1-6; perhaps TRBD1 as D (5 bases). V lost 6 bases to trimming and J lost 11 bases, with 17 bases between them. The CDR3 is 14 residues long. The V gene's germline CDR1 is MNHEY and CDR2 SVGAGI. The DNA of the CDR3 is TGTGCCAGCAGCCCAACGGGGGGGTTTACACCCCTCCACTTT. Translating it yields CASSPTGGFTPLHF.

This clone appeared a single time. The rearrangement uses TRBV10-3 and TRBJ2-1; TRBD2 aligns across 10 bases. This CDR3 contains 14 residues. Germline lookup yields CDR1 ENHRY and CDR2 SYGVKD. The trim removed 6 bases at V and 3 bases at J, leaving 2 bases unmatched. The CDR3 nucleotides read TGTGCCATCAGAATAGCGGGGGGCTACAATGAGCAGTTCTTC. This translates into CAIRIAGGYNEQFF.

This sequence joins TRBV5-8 and TRBJ2-1; 13 bases fit TRBD2. The junction had 7 bases not matched to a gene; V was cut back by 4 bases and J by 6 bases. The germline V gene has CDR1 SGHTS and CDR2 YDEGEE. The CDR3 is made up of 16 amino acids. CDR3 in DNA: TGTGCCAGCAGCCTCCGACTAGCGGGAGGCGGCAATGAGCAGTTCTTC. Protein sequence: CASSLRLAGGGNEQFF.